The clone carrying this T cell receptor beta chain showed up many times. The sample is drawn from a study of regulatory T cells in long-lasting Graves disease. Through Arm-PCR of CDR3 regions and iRepertoire HTBI primers, TCR beta libraries were built. TCRdb called the multiplex PCR reads again in MiXCR, with one record for every CDR3 protein. The table records about 320,000 distinct CDR3 sequences, 15% to 20% of them present only once. CDR1 and CDR2 from the germline V gene are MNHEY and SMNVEV (reference sequence). V was pared by 5 bases and J by 3 bases, with 17 bases between. The length of the CDR3 is 15 residues. The time point here: newly diagnosed GD, antithyroid drugs for less than 3 months. RNA from PBMCs was the source of the TCR library.

The chain joins TRBV27 to TRBJ2-7; a possible D gene is TRBD1 (6 bases). The sample consisted of peripheral blood mononuclear cells (PBMCs), taken at new diagnosis, from a patient treated with antithyroid drugs. The source is a female donor with Graves disease. The CDR3 here is CASSTKTGHSYEQYF. For the CDR3, the DNA is TGTGCCAGCAGTACCAAAACGGGACACAGCTACGAGCAGTACTTC.